These T cell receptor beta chains were read from a single sample in a study of T cell repertoires in cytomegalovirus infection. TCRdb used MiXCR to reprocess the reads, holding one entry per CDR3 protein. The sample has 300,000 to 400,000 distinct CDR3 sequences; almost 30% are singletons. Their specific antigens are unknown. The material was cultured PBMCs, obtained from culture after CMV antigen stimulation. All receptors come from a human donor in good health (CMV status not recorded). Some clones in this sample may be carry-over from other donors' samples. The CDR3 runs from the conserved cysteine through the conserved F or W.

CDR3: CASSPGGAGNTEAFF; J: TRBJ1-1; V: TRBV18
CDR3: CSAGQALYEQYF; J: TRBJ2-7; V: TRBV20-1
CDR3: CASSAGLAGRDEQFF; J: TRBJ2-1; V: TRBV6-1
CDR3: CASSGAGAVTDTQYF; J: TRBJ2-3; V: TRBV28
CDR3: CATSAGSDSPLHF; J: TRBJ1-6; V: TRBV24-1
CDR3: CASSTGTVATNEKLFF; J: TRBJ1-4; V: TRBV7-9
CDR3: CAYLTPMNTEAFF; J: TRBJ1-1; V: TRBV30
CDR3: CSARAGRTEAFF; J: TRBJ1-1; V: TRBV20-1
CDR3: CASSPQPGAGNTIYF; J: TRBJ1-3; V: TRBV3-1
CDR3: CASSFWAGDSNQPQHF; J: TRBJ1-5; V: TRBV7-9
CDR3: CASSSVVRETQYF; J: TRBJ2-5; V: TRBV7-6
CDR3: CATSRGGTEGYGYTF; J: TRBJ1-2; V: TRBV15
CDR3: CASSFSAAAGEWNEQFF; J: TRBJ2-1; V: TRBV7-8
CDR3: CASSKLSYNEQFF; J: TRBJ2-1; V: TRBV19
CDR3: CASSPYTRGSFNEQFF; J: TRBJ2-1; V: TRBV6-1
CDR3: CASTSGGTGGYEQYF; J: TRBJ2-7; V: TRBV6-1
CDR3: CASSFSEETQYF; J: TRBJ2-5; V: TRBV28
CDR3: CASSLRQGGNQPQHF; J: TRBJ1-5; V: TRBV7-6
CDR3: CASSLYSGAYEQYF; J: TRBJ2-7; V: TRBV27
CDR3: CASRYRGDGYTF; J: TRBJ1-2; V: TRBV6-6
CDR3: CASSSQSYNEQFF; J: TRBJ2-1; V: TRBV7-2
CDR3: CASSFVSGGLQETQYF; J: TRBJ2-5; V: TRBV27
CDR3: CSARDQPGQGRNTEAFF; J: TRBJ1-1; V: TRBV20-1
CDR3: CASSKTGGPYFNQPQHF; J: TRBJ1-5; V: TRBV27
CDR3: CASSRNRAKAGNEQFF; J: TRBJ2-1; V: TRBV7-2
CDR3: CASRLRGYSNQPQHF; J: TRBJ1-5; V: TRBV12-3/TRBV12-4
CDR3: CASSRSSSQPQHF; J: TRBJ1-5; V: TRBV7-2
CDR3: CASSSRLYDKYNEQFF; J: TRBJ2-1; V: TRBV27
CDR3: CASSSIPNYNEQFF; J: TRBJ2-1; V: TRBV7-9
CDR3: CASSPDGGAGPQHF; J: TRBJ1-5; V: TRBV5-1
CDR3: CASSLISSPLHF; J: TRBJ1-6; V: TRBV7-3
CDR3: CASSQGGASGSAIETQYF; J: TRBJ2-5; V: TRBV4-2
CDR3: CASSQDSRVGEQYF; J: TRBJ2-7; V: TRBV4-1
CDR3: CASSQVAGREQYF; J: TRBJ2-7; V: TRBV3-1
CDR3: CASSTGLAGGPSEQYF; J: TRBJ2-7; V: TRBV28
CDR3: CASSWGTSGVEQFF; J: TRBJ2-1; V: TRBV5-4
CDR3: CASSWTSGTYYEQYF; J: TRBJ2-7; V: TRBV27
CDR3: CAISGSPMDSPLHF; J: TRBJ1-6; V: TRBV10-3
CDR3: CASSFLGLEGPSTDTQYF; J: TRBJ2-3; V: TRBV28
CDR3: CASSLEGSGTFYGYTF; J: TRBJ1-2; V: TRBV28
CDR3: CASSIQGAGYYGYTF; J: TRBJ1-2; V: TRBV7-8
CDR3: CASSPSGTYNNEQFF; J: TRBJ2-1; V: TRBV7-9
CDR3: CASSYSNTEAFF; J: TRBJ1-1; V: TRBV6-6
CDR3: CASSPAAWGYYEQYF; J: TRBJ2-7; V: TRBV7-2
CDR3: CASSFGAGGETQYF; J: TRBJ2-5; V: TRBV12-3/TRBV12-4
CDR3: CASSPRTSYLSGNTIYF; J: TRBJ1-3; V: TRBV7-2
CDR3: CASSLVAGSRPQHF; J: TRBJ1-5; V: TRBV28
CDR3: CASSVHGALSAEAFF; J: TRBJ1-1; V: TRBV7-9
CDR3: CASSSPGRTDNYGYTF; J: TRBJ1-2; V: TRBV7-9
CDR3: CASRDRGGSNEKLFF; J: TRBJ1-4; V: TRBV10-2
CDR3: CASSQEWLFSYEQYF; J: TRBJ2-7; V: TRBV4-2
CDR3: CASSRDRVNEQYF; J: TRBJ2-7; V: TRBV2
CDR3: CASSQGEGFAGGQETQYF; J: TRBJ2-5; V: TRBV4-2
CDR3: CASSQGGIQETQYF; J: TRBJ2-5; V: TRBV18
CDR3: CASSQGLRQGGQPQHF; J: TRBJ1-5; V: TRBV4-1
CDR3: CASSITTGSFRTEAFF; J: TRBJ1-1; V: TRBV19
CDR3: CASSLRVHEQYF; J: TRBJ2-7; V: TRBV7-9
CDR3: CASTDPGRNYGYTF; J: TRBJ1-2; V: TRBV12-3/TRBV12-4
CDR3: CASSVGHLNQPQHF; J: TRBJ1-5; V: TRBV10-2